This T cell receptor (beta chain) was sequenced in a study of T-cell memory formation after mild COVID-19 listed by TCRdb under 2021. Notes on the research overall: Most TCR sequence clusters were specific to one of the two donors. T-cell clones expanding and contracting after mild COVID-19 in a couple of donors were tracked by longitudinal TCRalpha and TCRbeta repertoire sequencing. Two young, previously healthy adult volunteers, one female and one male, were included in the cohort. The research as a whole found: Balanced CD4/CD8 phenotypes were observed for clones contracting from day 15 to 85, whereas a bias towards CD4+ was observed for a second wave of clones expanding from day 15 to 37. Only two mild cases were covered by the study, and larger cohorts that include severe cases with pre-infection samples were considered necessary. The detection of some responding clones in pre-infection memory suggests that pre-existing cross-reactive memory T cells joined the SARS-CoV-2 response. Whether the second-wave clones peaking on day 37 were SARS-CoV-2 specific was not confirmed. Contracting CD4+ clones were found mainly in CM and EM memory subsets, while CD8+ clones were enriched in EMRA.

The sample holds a few counts of this clonotype. This clone's antigen is unknown. No much larger clone exists at a distance of one base, and base qualities are not known. TCRdb names Illumina NovaSeq 6000 as the instrument used. TCRalpha and TCRbeta cDNA libraries were built by 5'RACE with constant-segment primers, adding sample barcodes and unique molecular identifiers. RNA was extracted from every sample with Trizol reagent. Libraries were amplified in two PCR steps, with a second sample barcode and Illumina TruSeq adapters added in the second step. Sequencing of libraries was performed on an Illumina NovaSeq with 2 x 150 bp paired-end reads. On the authors' methods: Reads were demultiplexed and collapsed into UMI-guided consensus sequences with migec v1.2.7. With mixcr v2.1.11, UMI consensuses were aligned to TRA and TRB V and J templates and assembled into clonotypes. A clonotype was counted as expanded or contracted only when both edgeR and NoisET called the clonotype significant, with the noise models trained on biological replicates. For edgeR calls, a false discovery rate-adjusted p below 0.01 and a log2 fold-change threshold of 1 were applied. As an exploratory analysis of dynamics, max-normalized trajectories of the 1000 most abundant clonotypes were examined by PCA with hierarchical clustering. Separately sequenced CD4+ and CD8+ repertoires were used to assign the CD4 or CD8 phenotype of responding clones. Through fastp at Q25 and MiXCR, TCRdb rebuilt clones from the public reads, retaining in-frame beta chains. Every distinct CDR3 protein forms one entry, paired with its most common genes and DNA. The V and J calls and clone size are TCRdb's, not the authors'. The sample contains about 180,000 distinct CDR3 sequences, roughly 20% of them found a single time. The ten largest clones add up to approximately 4% of the sample.

Ficoll-Paque density gradient centrifugation was the method used to isolate PBMCs. The sequenced sample consisted of PBMCs or a T cell subset sorted from them (not recorded which). The sequence was obtained from a man younger than 30 who had mild COVID-19 (a few samples of this study predate the infection). The sample titles of this study are shuffled in the database, so cell type and time point are left out; the donor was told from shared clones.

Read as DNA, the sequence is TGCAGCGTCCTCCCGCACCTAGCCAAAAACATTCAGTACTTC. Translated, this is CSVLPHLAKNIQYF. The chain joins TRBV29-1 to TRBJ2-4; a confident D gene designation cannot be given. Relative to germline, V is 6 bases shorter and J is 0 bases shorter, with 12 bases between their ends. The CDR3, cysteine through phenylalanine, is 14 amino acids long. Just the 42-base CDR3 DNA is kept, in frame starting at base 1. In the germline V gene, CDR1 corresponds to SQVTM and CDR2 to ANQGSEA.